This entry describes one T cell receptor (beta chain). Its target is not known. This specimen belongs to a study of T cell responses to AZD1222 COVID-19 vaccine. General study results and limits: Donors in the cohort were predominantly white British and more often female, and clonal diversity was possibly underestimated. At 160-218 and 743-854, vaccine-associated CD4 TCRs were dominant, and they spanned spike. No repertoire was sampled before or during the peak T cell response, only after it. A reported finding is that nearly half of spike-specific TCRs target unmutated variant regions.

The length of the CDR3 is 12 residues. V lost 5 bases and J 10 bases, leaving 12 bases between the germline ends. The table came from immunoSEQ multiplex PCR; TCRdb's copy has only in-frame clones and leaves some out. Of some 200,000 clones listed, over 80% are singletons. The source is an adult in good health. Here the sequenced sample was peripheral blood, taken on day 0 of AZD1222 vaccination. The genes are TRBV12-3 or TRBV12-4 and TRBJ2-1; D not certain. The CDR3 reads CASSILPVEQFF. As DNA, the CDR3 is TGTGCCAGCAGTATCCTGCCTGTGGAGCAGTTCTTC.